The clone carrying this T cell receptor beta chain was counted only a few times. What it binds is unknown. TCRdb reprocessed the 5' RACE reads with MiXCR, giving one entry per CDR3 protein. The sample holds about 500,000 distinct CDR3 sequences, roughly 13% seen once. The CDR3 consists of 14 residues. V dropped 4 bases and J dropped 14 bases, with 24 bases sitting between them. CDR1 is DFQATT and CDR2 is SNEGSKA in the germline V gene (reference sequence). This sample is part of a study of CD8 T cells in ankylosing spondylitis. Study conclusions and caveats: Matched ankylosing spondylitis synovial fluid reportedly contained a significantly enriched population of disease-linked clones. Ankylosing spondylitis blood appeared to be characterized by a TCR beta motif of eight highly homologous variants.

This sequence joins TRBV20-1 and TRBJ2-1; the D gene is possibly TRBD1 (5 bases). The specimen sequenced was blood, either unsorted or a sorted T cell fraction (not recorded which). The receptor comes from a male donor with ankylosing spondylitis. CDR3 sequence reads: CSAKRGLNSESKFF. The CDR3 bases are TGCAGTGCTAAAAGGGGCCTGAACAGTGAGAGTAAGTTCTTC.